This T cell receptor beta chain was recorded in a study of spatial heterogeneity in lung cancer. Across the whole study: Sequences of the beta chain were consistently detected in greater numbers than alpha-chain sequences. Study results and caveats: How many expanded intratumoral alpha and beta TCRs were present tracked the tumor mutation count, which was a count of nonsynonymous mutations.

TCRdb called the 5' RACE reads again in MiXCR, with one record for every CDR3 protein. The sample has about 6,800 distinct CDR3 sequences, around an eighth seen once. Time point described: sample taken at primary tumor resection. The donor population consisted of approximately 79 patients with untreated, early-stage non-small cell lung cancer. Unsorted whole RNA from tumor, nontumor lung or frozen PBMC underwent sequencing. The CDR3 is 16 residues long. The V end lost 0 bases, the J end lost 0 bases, and 11 bases lay between the germline ends. Germline CDR1 LGHNA, CDR2 YSLEER. In its sample, this clonotype is medium-sized. Antigen specificity is unknown. This beta chain lies outside the target of a library built for alpha chains; its clone size means little.

The V gene is TRBV4-3, the J gene TRBJ1-1; unclear D gene. The sample consisted of lung tumor tissue, taken at surgery. This TCR derives from a male donor with early-stage non-small cell lung cancer. The CDR3 protein is CASSQDLPNMNTEAFF. The CDR3 nucleotides read TGCGCCAGCAGCCAAGATCTTCCGAACATGAACACTGAAGCTTTCTTT.